This is a list of T cell receptor beta chains from one sample in a study of Ad26.COV2.S vaccination and SARS-CoV-2 variants. The method was immunoSEQ multiplex PCR; TCRdb's version includes in-frame clones alone and lacks a portion of them. Of approximately 400,000 clones in the sample, 90% to 95% were seen once. This sample comprised peripheral blood, obtained after recovery from COVID-19. The receptors were gathered from a human donor who had recovered from COVID-19. CDR3s include the opening cysteine and the closing phenylalanine or tryptophan. D genes are given only for firm matches. Part of the rows lack a size; the others show once, few, many or a class for expanded clones.

size	V	J	D	CDR3	DNA
NA	TRBV5-6	TRBJ1-2	TRBD1	CASKIRVAGGHGYTF	TGTGCCAGCAAAATACGTGTGGCAGGGGGCCATGGCTACACCTTC
once	TRBV19	TRBJ2-3	TRBD2	CASSPSGGRQFTDTQYF	TGTGCCAGTAGCCCTAGCGGGGGACGCCAATTCACAGATACGCAGTATTTT
NA	TRBV5-6	TRBJ1-3	NA	CASSRRKTVASRNTIYF	TGTGCCAGCAGCCGAAGGAAAACAGTAGCCTCCAGAAACACCATATATTTT
NA	TRBV4-1	TRBJ1-2	TRBD1	CASSRLGTGGYGYTF	TGCGCCAGCAGTCGACTGGGGACAGGGGGCTATGGCTACACCTTC
NA	TRBV5-6	TRBJ1-1	TRBD1	CASSSTGKLEAFF	TGTGCCAGCAGCTCGACAGGGAAACTTGAAGCTTTCTTT
NA	TRBV13	TRBJ2-4	NA	CASSPRGARAKNIQYF	TGTGCCAGCAGCCCACGGGGGGCGCGGGCCAAAAACATTCAGTACTTC
NA	TRBV5-4	TRBJ2-7	NA	CASSLDREYEQYF	TGTGCCAGCAGCTTGGACAGGGAGTACGAGCAGTACTTC
NA	TRBV9	TRBJ1-1	NA	CASSVRWNTEAFF	TGTGCCAGCAGCGTAAGGTGGAACACTGAAGCTTTCTTT
NA	TRBV27	TRBJ2-3	TRBD2	CASSLAGGLPDTQYF	TGTGCCAGCAGTTTAGCGGGGGGGCTTCCAGATACGCAGTATTTT
NA	TRBV13	TRBJ1-1	NA	CASKIGGEAFF	TGTGCCAGCAAGATCGGGGGTGAAGCTTTCTTT
NA	TRBV7-9	TRBJ1-2	TRBD1	CASSSGQGDAYGYTF	TGTGCCAGCAGCTCCGGACAGGGGGACGCCTATGGCTACACCTTC
few	TRBV10-3	TRBJ1-6	NA	CAIRATQETPLHF	TGTGCCATCAGGGCGACACAAGAAACACCCCTCCACTTT
NA	TRBV5-1	TRBJ1-1	NA	CASSPGGGVGTEAFF	TGCGCCAGCAGCCCCGGGGGGGGTGTCGGCACTGAAGCTTTCTTT
NA	TRBV19	TRBJ1-2	NA	CASSDQGYYGYTF	TGTGCCAGTAGTGATCAGGGGTACTATGGCTACACCTTC
NA	TRBV7-9	TRBJ1-1	NA	CASSLGKGWDNTEAFF	TGTGCCAGCAGCTTAGGTAAGGGTTGGGACAACACTGAAGCTTTCTTT
NA	TRBV5-1	TRBJ1-2	NA	CASSLTPQGRRDYGYTF	TGCGCCAGCAGCCTAACCCCCCAGGGTCGGAGGGACTATGGCTACACCTTC
NA	TRBV18	TRBJ1-1	NA	CASSPSSAPTEAFF	TGTGCCAGCTCACCCTCATCTGCACCCACTGAAGCTTTCTTT
NA	TRBV14	TRBJ2-3	TRBD1	CASSQDRWATDTQYF	TGTGCCAGCAGCCAGGACAGGTGGGCCACAGATACGCAGTATTTT
NA	TRBV9	TRBJ1-1	NA	CASSVRGTNEAFF	TGTGCCAGCAGCGTACGGGGGACTAATGAAGCTTTCTTT
NA	TRBV6-5	TRBJ1-2	NA	CASRAVYGYTF	TGTGCCAGCAGGGCCGTCTATGGCTACACCTTC
NA	TRBV10-3	TRBJ1-1	NA	CASRPGQPNTEAFF	TGTGCCTCTCGACCGGGACAACCGAACACTGAAGCTTTCTTT
few	TRBV5-1	TRBJ1-5	TRBD1	CASSPGQGRNQPQHF	TGCGCCAGCAGCCCCGGACAGGGGAGGAATCAGCCCCAGCATTTT
NA	TRBV5-1	TRBJ2-4	TRBD2	CASSLPGGAKNIQYF	TGCGCCAGCAGCTTACCGGGAGGGGCCAAAAACATTCAGTACTTC
NA	TRBV2	TRBJ1-3	NA	CAIYTGLSGNTIYF	TGTGCCATCTACACAGGTCTCTCTGGAAACACCATATATTTT
NA	TRBV5-6	TRBJ2-5	TRBD2	CASSPLGSGAEETQYF	TGTGCCAGCAGCCCCCTAGGTAGCGGGGCCGAAGAGACCCAGTACTTC
NA	TRBV4-1	TRBJ1-1	TRBD1	CASSLKQGGMDTEAFF	TGCGCCAGCAGCCTGAAACAGGGGGGGATGGACACTGAAGCTTTCTTT